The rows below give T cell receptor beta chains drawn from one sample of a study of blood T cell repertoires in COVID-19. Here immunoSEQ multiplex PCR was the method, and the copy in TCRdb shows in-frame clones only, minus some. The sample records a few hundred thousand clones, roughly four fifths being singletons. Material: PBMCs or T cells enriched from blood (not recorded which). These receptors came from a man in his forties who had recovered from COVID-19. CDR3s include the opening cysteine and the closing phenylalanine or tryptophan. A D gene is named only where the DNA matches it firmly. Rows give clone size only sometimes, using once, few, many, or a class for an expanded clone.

CDR3aa: CATGTGGFGNTIYF
CDR3nt: TGTGCCACCGGCACAGGGGGCTTTGGAAACACCATATATTTT
d_gene: TRBD1
j_gene: TRBJ1-3
v_gene: TRBV15
abundance: -

CDR3aa: CASSYVRGYTGELFF
CDR3nt: TGTGCCAGCAGTTACGTCCGGGGTTACACCGGGGAGCTGTTTTTT
d_gene: -
j_gene: TRBJ2-2
v_gene: TRBV6-6
abundance: -

CDR3aa: CASSRGGRKFF
CDR3nt: TGTGCCAGCTCCCGTGGGGGGAGGAAGTTCTTC
d_gene: -
j_gene: TRBJ2-1
v_gene: TRBV3-1/TRBV3-2
abundance: -

CDR3aa: CASSIGQAGMGANVLTF
CDR3nt: TGTGCCAGCAGCATCGGACAGGCCGGGATGGGGGCCAACGTCCTGACTTTC
d_gene: TRBD1
j_gene: TRBJ2-6
v_gene: TRBV7-6
abundance: -

CDR3aa: CASSQAGTATNTGELFF
CDR3nt: TGTGCCAGCAGTCAGGCCGGGACAGCTACGAACACCGGGGAGCTGTTTTTT
d_gene: TRBD1
j_gene: TRBJ2-2
v_gene: TRBV6-6
abundance: -

CDR3aa: CSVRTGANSNQPQHF
CDR3nt: TGCAGCGTCCGGACAGGAGCTAATAGCAATCAGCCCCAGCATTTT
d_gene: TRBD1
j_gene: TRBJ1-5
v_gene: TRBV29-1
abundance: -

CDR3aa: CASSRTGDYGYTF
CDR3nt: TGTGCCAGCAGCAGGACAGGGGACTATGGCTACACCTTC
d_gene: TRBD1
j_gene: TRBJ1-2
v_gene: TRBV2
abundance: -

CDR3aa: CASSLVGAQQETQYF
CDR3nt: TGTGCCAGCAGTTTGGTGGGGGCGCAGCAAGAGACCCAGTACTTC
d_gene: -
j_gene: TRBJ2-5
v_gene: TRBV27
abundance: -

CDR3aa: CASRVQGRNTEAFF
CDR3nt: TGTGCCAGCAGGGTACAGGGGAGGAACACTGAAGCTTTCTTT
d_gene: TRBD1
j_gene: TRBJ1-1
v_gene: TRBV2
abundance: -

CDR3aa: CASSQGDRVAFF
CDR3nt: TGTGCCAGCAGCCAAGGGGACAGGGTGGCTTTCTTT
d_gene: TRBD1
j_gene: TRBJ1-1
v_gene: TRBV4-2
abundance: few

CDR3aa: CASSPTTGMNTEAFF
CDR3nt: TGTGCCAGCAGCCCAACGACAGGGATGAACACTGAAGCTTTCTTT
d_gene: TRBD1
j_gene: TRBJ1-1
v_gene: TRBV11-1
abundance: -

CDR3aa: CASSARQGAVYNEQFF
CDR3nt: TGTGCCAGCAGTGCTCGACAGGGGGCGGTCTACAATGAGCAGTTCTTC
d_gene: TRBD1
j_gene: TRBJ2-1
v_gene: TRBV6-1
abundance: -

CDR3aa: CASSLEQATNYGYTF
CDR3nt: TGTGCCAGCAGCTTAGAACAGGCAACTAACTATGGCTACACCTTC
d_gene: -
j_gene: TRBJ1-2
v_gene: TRBV7-9
abundance: -

CDR3aa: CASSQDPTGQGVSQPQHF
CDR3nt: TGCGCCAGCAGCCAAGATCCTACCGGACAGGGGGTAAGTCAGCCCCAGCATTTT
d_gene: TRBD1
j_gene: TRBJ1-5
v_gene: TRBV4-1
abundance: -

CDR3aa: CASVPFTFYNEQFF
CDR3nt: TGTGCTAGTGTCCCGTTCACTTTCTACAATGAGCAGTTCTTC
d_gene: -
j_gene: TRBJ2-1
v_gene: TRBV12-5
abundance: -

CDR3aa: CASSPPGVNTIYF
CDR3nt: TGTGCCAGCTCACCACCAGGGGTAAACACCATATATTTT
d_gene: -
j_gene: TRBJ1-3
v_gene: TRBV18
abundance: -

CDR3aa: CATSDSQSGAYEQYF
CDR3nt: TGTGCCACCAGTGACTCCCAAAGCGGGGCGTACGAGCAGTACTTC
d_gene: TRBD2
j_gene: TRBJ2-7
v_gene: TRBV24-1
abundance: once

CDR3aa: CASSPGQTNYGYTF
CDR3nt: TGCGCCAGCAGCCCTGGACAGACTAACTATGGCTACACCTTC
d_gene: -
j_gene: TRBJ1-2
v_gene: TRBV4-1
abundance: few

CDR3aa: CASSQATSGRFNEQFF
CDR3nt: TGTGCCAGCAGCCAAGCGACTAGCGGGAGATTCAATGAGCAGTTCTTC
d_gene: TRBD2
j_gene: TRBJ2-1
v_gene: TRBV4-2
abundance: -

CDR3aa: CASSAGAWAEAFF
CDR3nt: TGTGCCAGTAGTGCGGGAGCGTGGGCTGAAGCTTTCTTT
d_gene: -
j_gene: TRBJ1-1
v_gene: TRBV19
abundance: -

CDR3aa: CASSLSYEQYF
CDR3nt: TGTGCCAGTAGCCTTAGCTACGAGCAGTACTTC
d_gene: -
j_gene: TRBJ2-7
v_gene: TRBV19
abundance: -

CDR3aa: CASSEWGHHNEKLFF
CDR3nt: TGTGCCAGCAGTGAATGGGGCCACCATAATGAAAAACTGTTTTTT
d_gene: -
j_gene: TRBJ1-4
v_gene: TRBV25-1
abundance: once

CDR3aa: CASTNSNQPQHF
CDR3nt: TGTGCCAGCACCAATAGCAATCAGCCCCAGCATTTT
d_gene: -
j_gene: TRBJ1-5
v_gene: TRBV12-3/TRBV12-4
abundance: -

CDR3aa: CASKASSGRASSYNEQFF
CDR3nt: TGTGCCAGTAAGGCATCTAGCGGGAGGGCGAGCTCCTACAATGAGCAGTTCTTC
d_gene: TRBD2
j_gene: TRBJ2-1
v_gene: TRBV19
abundance: -

CDR3aa: CASSALRLSYNEQFF
CDR3nt: TGTGCCAGCAGTGCCCTGAGACTGTCCTACAATGAGCAGTTCTTC
d_gene: -
j_gene: TRBJ2-1
v_gene: TRBV2
abundance: -

CDR3aa: CSVDPGLRETQYF
CDR3nt: TGCAGCGTTGACCCGGGACTTCGAGAGACCCAGTACTTC
d_gene: -
j_gene: TRBJ2-5
v_gene: TRBV29-1
abundance: once

CDR3aa: CASRDRANTGELFF
CDR3nt: TGTGCCAGTAGGGACAGGGCGAACACCGGGGAGCTGTTTTTT
d_gene: TRBD1
j_gene: TRBJ2-2
v_gene: TRBV19
abundance: -

CDR3aa: CASSYSGLAGELFF
CDR3nt: TGTGCCAGCAGTTACTCTGGACTCGCCGGGGAGCTGTTTTTT
d_gene: -
j_gene: TRBJ2-2
v_gene: TRBV6-6
abundance: -

CDR3aa: CASSSDSSSYEQYF
CDR3nt: TGTGCCAGCAGCTCGGACAGCAGCTCCTACGAGCAGTACTTC
d_gene: -
j_gene: TRBJ2-7
v_gene: TRBV7-3
abundance: -

CDR3aa: CASSIAGSYYGYTF
CDR3nt: TGTGCCAGCAGTATTGCAGGGTCCTACTATGGCTACACCTTC
d_gene: -
j_gene: TRBJ1-2
v_gene: TRBV11-2
abundance: -

CDR3aa: CASFSLEEGTGELFF
CDR3nt: TGTGCCAGCTTTTCCCTTGAGGAGGGGACCGGGGAGCTGTTTTTT
d_gene: -
j_gene: TRBJ2-2
v_gene: TRBV2
abundance: once

CDR3aa: CASSPRGGRGNSPLHF
CDR3nt: TGTGCCAGCAGCCCCCGCGGGGGGCGGGGTAATTCACCCCTCCACTTT
d_gene: -
j_gene: TRBJ1-6
v_gene: TRBV3-1/TRBV3-2
abundance: once

CDR3aa: CASRSSGHSNQPQHF
CDR3nt: TGTGCCAGCCGAAGTTCAGGTCATAGCAATCAGCCCCAGCATTTT
d_gene: -
j_gene: TRBJ1-5
v_gene: TRBV27
abundance: -

CDR3aa: CASSPSMSGGQPQHF
CDR3nt: TGTGCCAGCTCACCATCAATGTCGGGTGGTCAGCCCCAGCATTTT
d_gene: -
j_gene: TRBJ1-5
v_gene: TRBV18
abundance: few

CDR3aa: CASSYTQGAGTEAFF
CDR3nt: TGTGCCAGCAGTTACACACAGGGGGCTGGCACTGAAGCTTTCTTT
d_gene: TRBD1
j_gene: TRBJ1-1
v_gene: TRBV2
abundance: -

CDR3aa: CASKGQGRETQYF
CDR3nt: TGTGCCAGTAAGGGACAGGGGCGAGAGACCCAGTACTTC
d_gene: TRBD1
j_gene: TRBJ2-5
v_gene: TRBV12-3/TRBV12-4
abundance: -

CDR3aa: CASNDRGRTEAFF
CDR3nt: TGTGCCAGCAACGACAGGGGGCGTACTGAAGCTTTCTTT
d_gene: TRBD1
j_gene: TRBJ1-1
v_gene: TRBV6-5
abundance: -

CDR3aa: CASRDLAGTYEQYF
CDR3nt: TGTGCCAGTAGGGACTTAGCGGGAACCTACGAGCAGTACTTC
d_gene: TRBD2
j_gene: TRBJ2-7
v_gene: TRBV19
abundance: -

CDR3aa: CATQGAAPHEQYF
CDR3nt: TGTGCCACCCAGGGGGCAGCCCCCCATGAGCAGTACTTC
d_gene: TRBD1
j_gene: TRBJ2-7
v_gene: TRBV27
abundance: -

CDR3aa: CASSLGEPRGGYTF
CDR3nt: TGTGCCAGCAGCCTCGGAGAACCCAGGGGAGGCTACACCTTC
d_gene: -
j_gene: TRBJ1-2
v_gene: TRBV3-1/TRBV3-2
abundance: -

CDR3aa: CASSTRSGRVDEQFF
CDR3nt: TGTGCCAGTAGTACCCGTAGCGGGAGAGTCGATGAGCAGTTCTTC
d_gene: TRBD2
j_gene: TRBJ2-1
v_gene: TRBV19
abundance: -

CDR3aa: CASSETSLGKNIQYF
CDR3nt: TGTGCCAGCAGTGAAACTAGCTTGGGCAAAAACATTCAGTACTTC
d_gene: -
j_gene: TRBJ2-4
v_gene: TRBV6-4
abundance: few

CDR3aa: CASSPGLAGGYEQYF
CDR3nt: TGTGCCAGCAGCCCGGGACTAGCGGGAGGTTACGAGCAGTACTTC
d_gene: TRBD2
j_gene: TRBJ2-7
v_gene: TRBV5-5
abundance: -

CDR3aa: CASSFGTSGISDTQYF
CDR3nt: TGTGCCAGCAGCTTTGGGACTAGCGGGATTTCAGATACGCAGTATTTT
d_gene: TRBD2
j_gene: TRBJ2-3
v_gene: TRBV7-3
abundance: -